This is a list of T cell receptor beta chains from one sample in a study of blood T cell repertoires in COVID-19. The table came from immunoSEQ multiplex PCR; TCRdb's copy has only in-frame clones and leaves some out. The sample has more than 50,000 clones; just over 90% are singletons. The sequenced material came from peripheral blood. The origin of the receptors is a woman between 35 and 50 years old with active COVID-19. CDR3s include the opening cysteine and the closing phenylalanine or tryptophan. Fields, in order: J gene, clone size, D gene, V gene, CDR3 protein, CDR3 DNA. D genes are given only for firm matches. Some rows have no size entry. The others give once, few or many, or a class for an expanded clone.

TRBJ2-5 | NA | TRBD1 | TRBV7-7 | CASRDRGETQYF | TGTGCCAGCAGGGACAGGGGTGAGACCCAGTACTTC
TRBJ1-2 | once | TRBD1 | TRBV7-9 | CASSLEWQGDGYTF | TGTGCCAGCAGCTTAGAGTGGCAGGGGGACGGCTACACCTTC
TRBJ2-7 | NA | NA | TRBV18 | CASSPPTGYEQYF | TGTGCCAGCTCACCACCAACGGGGTACGAGCAGTACTTC
TRBJ1-2 | NA | TRBD1 | TRBV6-5 | CASSLSRGQGRGYTF | TGTGCCAGCAGCCTCTCCAGAGGACAGGGTCGTGGCTACACCTTC
TRBJ2-6 | few | NA | TRBV4-1 | CASRLTTADPLSGANVLTF | TGCGCCAGCAGGTTAACGACAGCTGATCCCCTCTCTGGGGCCAACGTCCTGACTTTC
TRBJ2-7 | NA | NA | TRBV12-1 | CASSFCGTGGTSPPYEQYF | TGTGCCAGCAGCTTTTGTGGGACAGGGGGGACTAGCCCGCCCTACGAGCAGTACTTC
TRBJ2-1 | once | TRBD1 | TRBV27 | CASGPEGQGAHFYNEQFF | TGTGCCAGCGGCCCGGAGGGACAGGGGGCTCACTTCTACAATGAGCAGTTCTTC
TRBJ1-2 | NA | TRBD1 | TRBV6-5 | CASNSQDRDYGYTF | TGTGCCAGCAATTCCCAAGACAGGGACTATGGCTACACCTTC
TRBJ2-6 | NA | NA | TRBV27 | CASSAGALGANVLTF | TGTGCCAGCAGTGCAGGGGCGCTGGGGGCCAACGTCCTGACTTTC
TRBJ2-7 | NA | NA | TRBV7-3 | CASSMQGGPYEQYF | TGTGCCAGCAGCATGCAGGGGGGTCCCTACGAGCAGTACTTC
TRBJ2-5 | NA | NA | TRBV11-1 | CASSRTAGGETQYF | TGTGCCAGCAGCCGAACGGCCGGGGGAGAGACCCAGTACTTC
TRBJ1-3 | NA | NA | TRBV2 | CASSGQSGNTIYF | TGTGCCAGCAGTGGACAATCTGGAAACACCATATATTTT
TRBJ1-1 | NA | NA | TRBV11-3 | CASSLRRNTEAFF | TGTGCCAGCAGCTTACGGAGGAACACTGAAGCTTTCTTT
TRBJ2-5 | NA | NA | TRBV4-2 | CASSQDGRLDQETQYF | TGTGCCAGCAGCCAAGATGGAAGGCTAGATCAAGAGACCCAGTACTTC
TRBJ1-2 | NA | NA | TRBV21-1 | CASSKEPSPGTGYYGYTF | TGTGCCAGCAGCAAAGAACCATCCCCGGGGACAGGGTACTATGGCTACACCTTC